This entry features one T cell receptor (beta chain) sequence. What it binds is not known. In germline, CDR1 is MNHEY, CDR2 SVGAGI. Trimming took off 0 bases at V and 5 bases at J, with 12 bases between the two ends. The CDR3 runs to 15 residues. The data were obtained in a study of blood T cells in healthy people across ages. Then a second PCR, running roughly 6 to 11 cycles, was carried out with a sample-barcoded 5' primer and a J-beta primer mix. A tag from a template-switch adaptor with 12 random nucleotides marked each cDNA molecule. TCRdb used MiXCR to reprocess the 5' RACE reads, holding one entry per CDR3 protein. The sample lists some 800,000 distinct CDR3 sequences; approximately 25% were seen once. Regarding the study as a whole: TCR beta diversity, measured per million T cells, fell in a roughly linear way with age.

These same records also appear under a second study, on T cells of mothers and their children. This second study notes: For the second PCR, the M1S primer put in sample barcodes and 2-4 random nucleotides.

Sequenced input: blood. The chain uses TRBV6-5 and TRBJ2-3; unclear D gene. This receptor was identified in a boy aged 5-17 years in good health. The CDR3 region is CASSYSRVGIDTQYF. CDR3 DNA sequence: TGTGCCAGCAGTTACTCGAGAGTCGGAATAGATACGCAGTATTTT.